The 23 T cell receptor beta chains below were found in one sample sequenced in a study of cytomegalovirus exposure and HLA in healthy donors. The study ran its PCR with 60 Vbeta and 13 Jbeta primers. Clones were read by immunoSEQ multiplex PCR, and TCRdb kept only the in-frame ones, dropping some. The sample totals about 140,000 clones; its top ten clones hold around 2.2%. The sample comprised PBMCs. The receptors stem from a woman under 30 in good health and CMV-seronegative.

The rearrangement links TRBV7-9 to TRBJ1-2; the D gene is possibly TRBD1 (6 bases). The V gene lost 5 bases and the J gene lost 4 bases, with 17 bases spanning the gap. This CDR3 has 15 residues. The germline CDR1 and CDR2 sequences are SEHNR and FQNEAQ (reference sequence). The CDR3 sequence: CASSDVGARGYGYTF. The CDR3 nucleotides read TGTGCCAGCAGCGACGTGGGGGCCAGGGGCTATGGCTACACCTTC. Drawing the rest from reference TRBV7-9 and TRBJ1-2, the complete variable domain is DTGVSQNPRHKITKRGQNVTFRCDPISEHNRLYWYRQTLGQGPEFLTYFQNEAQLEKSRLLSDRFSAERPKGSFSTLEIQRTEQGDSAMYLCASSDVGARGYGYTFGSGTRLTVV.

The rearrangement links TRBV18 to TRBJ2-3; 7 bases fit TRBD1. The V gene's germline CDR1 is KGHSH and CDR2 LQKENI. The junction had 5 bases not matched to a gene; V was cut back by 4 bases and J by 1 base. This CDR3 spans 15 amino acids. CDR3 protein: CASSLSTGGTDTQYF. Written as DNA, the CDR3 is TGTGCCAGCTCACTCTCCACAGGGGGCACAGATACGCAGTATTTT.

The genes are TRBV10-3 and TRBJ1-2; the D gene is possibly TRBD1 (5 bases). CDR3 length equals 15 residues. V lost 0 bases to trimming and J lost 1 base, with 9 bases between them. CDR1 and CDR2 (germline): ENHRY, SYGVKD. The chain's CDR3 is CAISESPQGNYGYTF. In DNA form, the CDR3 reads TGTGCCATCAGTGAGTCTCCCCAGGGTAACTATGGCTACACCTTC.

This sequence joins TRBV7-8 and TRBJ2-6; possible D gene TRBD1, 5 bases. V was cut by 5 bases and J by 1 base, with 15 bases left in between. There are 17 residues in the CDR3. Looked up from germline, CDR1 is SGHVS and CDR2 is FQNEAQ. CDR3 in amino acids: CASSPHQQVSGANVLTF. In DNA, the CDR3 is TGTGCCAGCAGCCCCCATCAACAGGTATCTGGGGCCAACGTCCTGACTTTC.

The rearrangement uses TRBV18 and TRBJ2-3; 7 bases line up with TRBD2. The CDR3 is made up of 15 amino acids. After removal of 2 bases from V and 2 bases from J, the junction contained 4 bases not matched to a gene. Germline V gene sequence: CDR1 KGHSH, CDR2 LQKENI. The CDR3 sequence: CASSPGLADTDTQYF. Written as DNA, the CDR3 is TGTGCCAGCTCACCAGGTCTAGCGGACACAGATACGCAGTATTTT. The whole variable domain, remainder taken from reference TRBV18 and TRBJ2-3, is NAGVMQNPRHLVRRRGQEARLRCSPMKGHSHVYWYRQLPEEGLKFMVYLQKENIIDESGMPKERFSAEFPKEGPSILRIQQVVRGDSAAYFCASSPGLADTDTQYFGPGTRLTVL.

The chain recombines TRBV19 with TRBJ1-4; 8 nucleotides match TRBD1. Germline V gene sequence: CDR1 LNHDA, CDR2 SQIVND (reference sequence). There are 14 residues in the CDR3. Trimming took 3 bases from V and 6 from J; bases not matched to a gene: 3. CDR3 in amino acids: CASSIDRGDEKLFF. As DNA, the CDR3 is TGTGCCAGTAGTATCGACAGGGGTGATGAAAAACTGTTTTTT.

The V and J genes are TRBV9 and TRBJ1-1; a weak D match, TRBD1 (5 bases). Germline V gives CDR1 SGDLS, CDR2 YYNGEE. CDR3 length: 17 amino acids. The V gene lost 0 bases and the J gene lost 3 bases, with 18 bases spanning the gap. CDR3 DNA sequence: TGTGCCAGCAGCGTAGCTCAAACCTATACAGGAGACACTGAAGCTTTCTTT. Protein sequence: CASSVAQTYTGDTEAFF.

The chain is built from TRBV4-3 and TRBJ2-2; tentatively, D is TRBD1 (5 bases). V was trimmed by 0 bases and J by 4 bases, leaving 9 bases between them. The germline gives CDR1 LGHNA, CDR2 YSLEER. The CDR3 runs to 15 residues. CDR3 loop: CASSQDSGPTGELFF. The CDR3 DNA reads as TGCGCCAGCAGCCAAGATTCAGGGCCCACCGGGGAGCTGTTTTTT.

The chain links TRBV19 to TRBJ1-1; unclear D gene. The CDR3 consists of 14 residues. V lost 3 bases, J lost 1 base, and 9 bases lay in between. Germline CDR1 reads LNHDA; CDR2 reads SQIVND (reference sequence). In nucleotides, the CDR3 is TGTGCCAGTAGTATCCCCGCAGAGAACACTGAAGCTTTCTTT. Amino acid sequence: CASSIPAENTEAFF.

The rearrangement uses TRBV19 and TRBJ1-4; 9 positions match TRBD1. Germline assignment: CDR1 LNHDA and CDR2 SQIVND (reference sequence). V lost 4 bases to trimming and J lost 3 bases; unmatched junction nucleotides: 6. The length of the CDR3 is 16 residues. Here the CDR3 reads CASSSGQGSANEKLFF. The CDR3 DNA sequence: TGTGCCAGTAGTAGTGGACAGGGGTCGGCTAATGAAAAACTGTTTTTT.

The chain uses TRBV6-6 and TRBJ2-7; possibly TRBD1 for D (6 bases). V lost 5 bases and J lost 2, with 13 bases in between. Germline V lookup: CDR1 MNHNY, CDR2 SVGAGI (reference sequence). CDR3 size: 14 residues. The CDR3 bases are TGTGCCAGCAGTACAGGGACGGTCACCTACGAGCAGTACTTC. Translating it yields CASSTGTVTYEQYF.

V and J are TRBV14 and TRBJ1-1; TRBD1 matches at 10 bases. The CDR3 extends over 18 amino acids. CDR1 is SGHDN, CDR2 FVKESK, per germline. V lost 0 bases and J lost 6; bases outside the gene matches: 13. CDR3 nucleotides: TGTGCCAGCAGCCAAGATGGGGAGACAGGGGGCGCGAGGGCTGAAGCTTTCTTT. Its protein is CASSQDGETGGARAEAFF. The complete variable domain, with remaining parts taken from reference TRBV14 and TRBJ1-1, reads EAGVTQFPSHSVIEKGQTVTLRCDPISGHDNLYWYRRVMGKEIKFLLHFVKESKQDESGMPNNRFLAERTGGTYSTLKVQPAELEDSGVYFCASSQDGETGGARAEAFFGQGTRLTVV.

The chain employs TRBV6-1 and TRBJ2-5; D is possibly TRBD1 (6 bases). The CDR3 sequence is 13 residues long. CDR1 and CDR2 (germline): MNHNS, SASEGT. V lost 7 bases and J 3 bases, leaving 12 bases between the germline ends. CDR3 in DNA: TGTGCCAGCATACAGCAGGGGAAAGAGACCCAGTACTTC. It is translated as CASIQQGKETQYF.

The chain combines TRBV5-6 with TRBJ1-1; no clear D gene. Trimming shortened V by 2 bases and J by 6 bases, and 5 bases separated the two germline ends. The V gene's germline CDR1 is SGHDT and CDR2 YYEEEE. CDR3 size: 11 residues. This chain's CDR3 is CASSFGAEAFF. CDR3 DNA: TGTGCCAGCAGCTTCGGGGCTGAAGCTTTCTTT.

The chain combines TRBV11-3 with TRBJ1-1, with 7 bases matching TRBD1. Germline assignment: CDR1 SGHNT and CDR2 YENEEA. This CDR3 has 14 residues. V trimming: 7 bases; J trimming: 5 bases; junction bases outside the gene matches: 10. CDR3 loop: CASTHTGVLTEAFF. In DNA, the CDR3 is TGTGCCAGCACTCACACAGGGGTGTTGACTGAAGCTTTCTTT. Drawing the rest from reference TRBV11-3 and TRBJ1-1, the complete variable domain is EAGVVQSPRYKIIEKKQPVAFWCNPISGHNTLYWYLQNLGQGPELLIRYENEEAVDDSQLPKDRFSAERLKGVDSTLKIQPAELGDSAVYLCASTHTGVLTEAFFGQGTRLTVV.

The V call is TRBV7-8, the J call TRBJ2-3; TRBD2 matches at 12 bases. Germline V gene sequence: CDR1 SGHVS, CDR2 FQNEAQ. Trimming removed 5 bases from V and 2 bases from J; junction bases left unmatched: 8. The CDR3 has 17 amino acids. CDR3 amino acids: CASSEGLAGFPTDTQYF. The CDR3 DNA sequence: TGTGCCAGCAGCGAGGGACTAGCGGGTTTCCCCACAGATACGCAGTATTTT.

V usage is TRBV7-3 and J usage is TRBJ1-1; D not resolved. CDR1 SGHTA and CDR2 FQGTGA come from the germline V gene. Trimming took 6 bases from V and 4 from J, leaving 12 bases between them. The CDR3 is 13 amino acids. As DNA, the CDR3 is TGTGCCAGCAGTGAGGGATGGGGCACTGAAGCTTTCTTT. It is translated as CASSEGWGTEAFF.

The chain uses TRBV18 and TRBJ2-3; D may be TRBD1 (5 bases). The CDR3 is made up of 14 amino acids. CDR1 KGHSH and CDR2 LQKENI come from the germline V gene. V dropped 4 bases and J dropped 6 bases, with 14 bases sitting between them. DNA for the CDR3: TGTGCCAGCTCACGGACCCAGGGCAGGGATACGCAGTATTTT. Protein sequence: CASSRTQGRDTQYF.

A note on this clone: One end of the junction varies from germline; a read error may be responsible. The rearrangement links TRBV7-7 to TRBJ2-5; 10 nucleotides match TRBD1. The CDR3 runs to 15 residues. The germline CDR1 and CDR2 sequences are SSHAT and FNYEAQ (reference sequence). The CDR3: CASSPDRGQLETQYF. CDR3 DNA: TGTGCTAGCAGCCCAGACAGGGGGCAGTTGGAGACCCAGTACTTC.

The CDR3 DNA follows: TGTGCCATCAGTGAGACGCTAAGACACATTTACGAGCAGTACTTC. Translation: CAISETLRHIYEQYF. V is TRBV10-3 and J is TRBJ2-7; D not certain. CDR3 length: 15 residues. Per germline, CDR1 ENHRY and CDR2 SYGVKD. Deletions cut 2 bases from V and 4 bases from J, with 15 bases between.

The chain employs TRBV2 and TRBJ1-1; D remains unclear. This CDR3 has 14 amino acids. CDR1 SNHLY and CDR2 FYNNEI come from the germline V gene. V was pared by 4 bases and J by 5 bases, with 14 bases between. The CDR3 reads CASSGGGARTEAFF. CDR3 nucleotides: TGTGCCAGCAGTGGGGGAGGCGCAAGGACTGAAGCTTTCTTT. Complete variable domain (other parts from reference TRBV2 and TRBJ1-1): EPEVTQTPSHQVTQMGQEVILRCVPISNHLYFYWYRQILGQKVEFLVSFYNNEISEKSEIFDDQFSVERPDGSNFTLKIRSTKLEDSAMYFCASSGGGARTEAFFGQGTRLTVV.

The J gene is TRBJ1-1, the V gene TRBV28; D is unresolved. The germline V gene encodes CDR1 MDHEN and CDR2 SYDVKM. The CDR3 has 13 residues. V shed 2 bases and J shed 5 bases, with 9 bases lying between them. In DNA form, the CDR3 reads TGTGCCAGCAGTTTAATGCGAAAAACTGAAGCTTTCTTT. Translated, it gives CASSLMRKTEAFF.

The chain recombines TRBV6-6 with TRBJ2-7; perhaps TRBD1 as D (5 bases). V was pared by 6 bases and J by 6 bases, with 12 bases between. This CDR3 is 12 amino acids long. Germline CDR1 reads MNHNY; CDR2 reads SVGAGI (reference sequence). In DNA form, the CDR3 reads TGTGCCAGCAGGGGGCAGGTGGGCGAGCAGTACGTC. Residues: CASRGQVGEQYV.